Below, 15 T cell receptor beta chains from the same sample are listed, as sequenced in a study of shared clonotypes between healthy human individuals. Repertoires were generated with immunoSEQ multiplex PCR, while TCRdb's copy carries only in-frame clones and drops some. The sample includes more than 850,000 clones, 75% to 80% seen only once; the top ten take 0.5% to 0.6%. The material sequenced was memory CD4+ T cells from PBMCs. Sample subset: CD45RA-negative fraction. Receptors originate from a man aged 18 to 35 in good health. Some clones in this sample may be carry-over from other donors' samples.

The chain employs TRBV4-1 and TRBJ1-6; 11 bases map to TRBD1. Germline values: CDR1 MGHRA, CDR2 YSYEKL. Trimming at V came to 4 bases and at J to 10 bases, leaving 6 bases not matched to a gene. The CDR3 consists of 15 residues. CDR3 in DNA: TGCGCCAGCAGCCCCACCGGGACAGGGGGGTCACCCCTCCACTTT. It encodes CASSPTGTGGSPLHF.

This clone was counted between two and nine times. The chain is built from TRBV4-2 and TRBJ1-1, with 8 bases fitting TRBD1. CDR1 is LGHNA, CDR2 YNFKEQ, per germline. J was trimmed by 6 bases and V by 4 bases; bases with no gene match: 7. The CDR3 is 14 amino acids. The CDR3: CASSPTGAGAEAFF. In DNA, the CDR3 is TGTGCCAGCAGCCCGACAGGGGCGGGGGCTGAAGCTTTCTTT.

The chain combines TRBV4-2 with TRBJ2-3, with TRBD2 matching 10 bases. This CDR3 is 16 amino acids long. V was clipped by 4 bases and J by 5 bases; unmatched bases: 9. Germline assignment: CDR1 LGHNA and CDR2 YNFKEQ. The CDR3 region has the DNA TGTGCCAGCAGCCCCCCTACAGCGGGAGGGGGAGATACGCAGTATTTT. It encodes CASSPPTAGGGDTQYF.

V usage is TRBV10-3 and J usage is TRBJ2-7; D not resolved. Between the trimmed V and J ends, which lost 3 bases and 2 bases, there was a span of 5 bases. The CDR3 contains 12 residues. Germline V CDR1 and CDR2: ENHRY, SYGVKD. The CDR3 reads CAISEDTYEQYF. In nucleotides, the CDR3 is TGTGCCATCAGTGAAGACACCTACGAGCAGTACTTC.

The chain has TRBV28 and TRBJ2-7, with 9 bases identical to TRBD2. CDR1 and CDR2 from the germline V gene are MDHEN and SYDVKM. This CDR3 contains 16 residues. V trimming: 4 bases; J trimming: 3 bases; junction bases outside the gene matches: 10. The CDR3 loop is CASSSLLAGVRYEQYF. DNA for the CDR3: TGTGCCAGCAGTTCCCTTTTAGCGGGAGTGCGCTACGAGCAGTACTTC.

The chain combines TRBV5-4 with TRBJ2-7, with D possibly TRBD1 on 6 matching bases. The germline V and J ends were trimmed by 7 bases and 0 bases, with 17 bases remaining between them. The germline V gene encodes CDR1 SGHNT and CDR2 YYREEE (reference sequence). The CDR3 totals 15 residues. CDR3 sequence (DNA): TGTGCCAGCGGACGACCGGGACACCTCTCCTACGAGCAGTACTTC. Its protein product is CASGRPGHLSYEQYF.

The chain recombines TRBV5-1 with TRBJ1-3; no firm D call. V lost 5 bases to trimming and J lost 2 bases, with 11 bases between them. CDR1 SGHRS and CDR2 YFSETQ come from the germline V gene. There are 14 residues in the CDR3. CDR3 DNA: TGCGCCAGCAGTCCCGACACGGCTGGAAACACCATATATTTT. Protein: CASSPDTAGNTIYF.

J is TRBJ2-5 and V is TRBV11-3; 8 bases agree with TRBD2. J gave up 3 bases and V 5 bases, and 5 bases lay outside the gene matches. The CDR3 loop spans 14 amino acids. Per the germline V gene, CDR1 is SGHNT and CDR2 is YENEEA. The DNA of the CDR3 is TGTGCCAGCAGCCCGGGGGGGAGCGAAGAGACCCAGTACTTC. It yields the protein CASSPGGSEETQYF.

This clone was seen more than once but under ten times. The chain carries TRBV7-2 and TRBJ2-3; 7 bases agree with TRBD2. Germline-derived CDR1 and CDR2 are SGHTA and FQGNSA. The CDR3 is made up of 14 amino acids. V trimming: 2 bases; J trimming: 8 bases; junction bases outside the gene matches: 7. CDR3 region: CASSLNGGITTQYF. CDR3 nucleotide sequence: TGTGCCAGCAGCTTAAACGGGGGGATAACTACGCAGTATTTT.

V is TRBV30 and J is TRBJ2-5; tentatively, D is TRBD1 (5 bases). The ends were cut back, 0 bases at V and 7 bases at J, with 18 bases in the middle. Germline CDR1 is GTSNPN and CDR2 is SVGIG (reference sequence). The length of the CDR3 is 15 residues. CDR3 loop: CAWSVVQGGVGTQYF. The DNA for the CDR3 is TGTGCCTGGAGTGTCGTTCAGGGTGGGGTTGGGACCCAGTACTTC.

J is TRBJ1-4 and V is TRBV7-9; a possible D gene is TRBD1 (5 bases). V lost 3 bases, J lost 2 bases, and 16 bases lay in between. The CDR3 loop spans 17 amino acids. Germline V CDR1 and CDR2: SEHNR, FQNEAQ (reference sequence). The CDR3 coding sequence is TGTGCCAGCAGCTTGCGGGGGGTAGGGATGACTAATGAAAAACTGTTTTTT. Its translation: CASSLRGVGMTNEKLFF.

V usage is TRBV5-4 and J usage is TRBJ2-7; tentative D call: TRBD2 (5 bases). The CDR3 consists of 15 residues. The V and J ends lost 0 bases and 6 bases respectively, with 16 bases between them. Germline loops: CDR1 SGHNT, CDR2 YYREEE (reference sequence). The CDR3 nucleotides are TGTGCCAGCAGCTTGGATTTGGCTAGCTGGGGCGAGCAGTACTTC. This gives the protein CASSLDLASWGEQYF.

Comments on this clone: Other DNA variants within this sample encode the same CDR3. This chain uses TRBV2 with TRBJ1-1; D call uncertain. CDR1 and CDR2 from the germline V gene are SNHLY and FYNNEI. This CDR3 is 12 amino acids long. Trimming shortened V by 6 bases and J by 5 bases, and 10 bases separated the two germline ends. The chain's CDR3 is CASSGPGTEAFF. CDR3 DNA: TGTGCCAGCAGCGGACCGGGGACTGAAGCTTTCTTT. Full variable domain (outside the CDR3, taken from reference TRBV2 and TRBJ1-1): EPEVTQTPSHQVTQMGQEVILRCVPISNHLYFYWYRQILGQKVEFLVSFYNNEISEKSEIFDDQFSVERPDGSNFTLKIRSTKLEDSAMYFCASSGPGTEAFFGQGTRLTVV.

V gene TRBV13 combines with J gene TRBJ2-6; 8 bases agree with TRBD1. Germline V CDR1 and CDR2: PRHDT, FYEKMQ (reference sequence). V shed 4 bases, J shed 2 bases, and the junction held 4 bases outside the gene matches. The CDR3 has 16 amino acids. The DNA of the CDR3 is TGTGCCAGCAGCTCAGGGGGCTGGACTGGGGCCAACGTCCTGACTTTC. Translation: CASSSGGWTGANVLTF. Full variable domain (outside the CDR3, taken from reference TRBV13 and TRBJ2-6): AAGVIQSPRHLIKEKRETATLKCYPIPRHDTVYWYQQGPGQDPQFLISFYEKMQSDKGSIPDRFSAQQFSDYHSELNMSSLELGDSALYFCASSSGGWTGANVLTFGAGSRLTVL.

The chain has TRBV5-1 and TRBJ1-1; no definite D call. Trimming took off 1 base at V and 5 bases at J, with 12 bases between the two ends. Germline CDR1 is SGHRS and CDR2 is YFSETQ. The CDR3 runs to 14 residues. Here the CDR3 DNA reads TGCGCCAGCAGCTTGCCCGGCGGCGAAACTGAAGCTTTCTTT. This translates into CASSLPGGETEAFF.